This entry describes one T cell receptor beta chain. Its cognate antigen is unknown. These data originate in a study of shared clonotypes between healthy human individuals. The study, taken as a whole, reports: It was expected that sequencing depth would affect clonotype sharing among donors.

200 to 250 ng DNA, tens of thousands of T cell genomes, went into each sorted-subset replicate PCR. Clones were sequenced by immunoSEQ multiplex PCR, and TCRdb holds only the in-frame ones, with some missing. The profile shows 2 million to 2.5 million clones, over 85% of them singletons. Germline-derived CDR1 and CDR2 are SEHNR and FQNEAQ (reference sequence). This CDR3 contains 13 residues. Trimming left V 7 bases short and J 3 bases short, with 13 bases between. Sequenced material: naive CD4+ T cells from PBMCs. Sample subset: CD45RA+ positively selected. The rearrangement links TRBV7-9 to TRBJ2-7; possible D gene TRBD2, 6 bases. The sequence was collected from a man aged 18 to 30 in good health. Some clones in this sample may be carry-over from other donors' samples. The CDR3 loop is CASTPTGDYEQYF. The CDR3 region has the DNA TGTGCCAGCACCCCGACGGGGGACTACGAGCAGTACTTC.